These T cell receptor beta chains were read from a single sample in a study of cytomegalovirus exposure and HLA in healthy donors. Produced via immunoSEQ multiplex PCR; TCRdb's table is partial and in-frame only. The sample lists some 180,000 clones, over 70% occurring once. Specimen: PBMCs. The receptor set was obtained from a male donor in good health and CMV-seronegative. Both conserved end residues are part of each CDR3. The D gene is left open where the match is weak. Only part of the rows carry a size: once, few, many, or a class if the clone is expanded.

v_call: TRBV2
d_call: NA
j_call: TRBJ2-7
clone_size: NA
cdr3_length: 11
cdr3_nt: TGTGCCACCAAGGACAGCCACGAGCAGTACTTC
cdr3_aa: CATKDSHEQYF

v_call: TRBV4-3
d_call: NA
j_call: TRBJ2-7
clone_size: NA
cdr3_length: 13
cdr3_nt: TGCGCCAGCAGCCAAGGTCTGAGCGGCGAGCAGTACTTC
cdr3_aa: CASSQGLSGEQYF

v_call: TRBV5-1
d_call: TRBD1
j_call: TRBJ1-1
clone_size: NA
cdr3_length: 14
cdr3_nt: TGCGCCAGCAGCTTGGGACAGGGTTTCACTGAAGCTTTCTTT
cdr3_aa: CASSLGQGFTEAFF

v_call: TRBV7-2
d_call: TRBD2
j_call: TRBJ2-1
clone_size: NA
cdr3_length: 15
cdr3_nt: TGTGCCAGCAGCTTATTCGGGAGGGTGCACAATGAGCAGTTCTTC
cdr3_aa: CASSLFGRVHNEQFF

v_call: TRBV25-1
d_call: NA
j_call: TRBJ2-2
clone_size: NA
cdr3_length: 12
cdr3_nt: TGTGCCAGCAGCACTAGGCGCGGGGAGCTGTTTTTT
cdr3_aa: CASSTRRGELFF

v_call: TRBV6-5
d_call: NA
j_call: TRBJ1-6
clone_size: NA
cdr3_length: 16
cdr3_nt: TGTGCCAGCAGTTTCGTGATTAGCTCCTATAATTCACCCCTCCACTTT
cdr3_aa: CASSFVISSYNSPLHF

v_call: TRBV13
d_call: TRBD1
j_call: TRBJ1-1
clone_size: NA
cdr3_length: 14
cdr3_nt: TGTGCCAGCAGCCTGACAGGGGGAGGCTTTGAAGCTTTCTTT
cdr3_aa: CASSLTGGGFEAFF

v_call: TRBV9
d_call: TRBD2
j_call: TRBJ2-3
clone_size: once
cdr3_length: 16
cdr3_nt: TGTGCCAGCAGCCCCCGAGCGGGAGGGAGCACAGATACGCAGTATTTT
cdr3_aa: CASSPRAGGSTDTQYF

v_call: TRBV4-2
d_call: TRBD2
j_call: TRBJ2-1
clone_size: NA
cdr3_length: 14
cdr3_nt: TGTGCCAGCAGCCAAGATCGACTAGCTCGTGAGCAGTTCTTC
cdr3_aa: CASSQDRLAREQFF

v_call: TRBV7-3
d_call: NA
j_call: TRBJ1-2
clone_size: NA
cdr3_length: 13
cdr3_nt: TGTGCCAGCAGCTTAGGGGGGGACTATGGCTACACCTTC
cdr3_aa: CASSLGGDYGYTF

v_call: TRBV5-8
d_call: TRBD1
j_call: TRBJ1-2
clone_size: NA
cdr3_length: 12
cdr3_nt: TGTGCCAGCAGCCCAGAACAGGGGCGCTACACCTTC
cdr3_aa: CASSPEQGRYTF

v_call: TRBV28
d_call: TRBD1
j_call: TRBJ1-5
clone_size: NA
cdr3_length: 14
cdr3_nt: TGTGCCAGCAGTCGGACAGGGGTCAATCAGCCCCAGCATTTT
cdr3_aa: CASSRTGVNQPQHF

v_call: TRBV6-5
d_call: NA
j_call: TRBJ2-7
clone_size: NA
cdr3_length: 13
cdr3_nt: TGTGCCAGCAGTTACTCTAGCTCCTACGAGCAGTACTTC
cdr3_aa: CASSYSSSYEQYF

v_call: TRBV1
d_call: NA
j_call: TRBJ1-5
clone_size: few
cdr3_length: 16
cdr3_nt: TGCACCAGCAGCCAAGGACTCCAGTTTAGCAATCAGCCCCAGCATTTT
cdr3_aa: CTSSQGLQFSNQPQHF

v_call: TRBV7-2
d_call: NA
j_call: TRBJ2-3
clone_size: NA
cdr3_length: 14
cdr3_nt: TGTGCCAGCAGCATAGAAACAGGCACGGGGGCGCAGTATTTT
cdr3_aa: CASSIETGTGAQYF

v_call: TRBV7-9
d_call: TRBD1
j_call: TRBJ1-5
clone_size: once
cdr3_length: 15
cdr3_nt: TGTGCCAGCAGCTTAGCGCAGGGGGAGTATCAGCCCCAGCATTTT
cdr3_aa: CASSLAQGEYQPQHF

v_call: TRBV4-2
d_call: NA
j_call: TRBJ2-7
clone_size: few
cdr3_length: 14
cdr3_nt: TGTGCCAGCAGGAATAGCGGAGGTTACGGTGAGCAGTACTTC
cdr3_aa: CASRNSGGYGEQYF

v_call: TRBV29-1
d_call: TRBD2
j_call: TRBJ2-1
clone_size: NA
cdr3_length: 15
cdr3_nt: TGCAGCGTTTTTCCCGGGACTAGCGGGATAAATGAGCAGTTCTTC
cdr3_aa: CSVFPGTSGINEQFF

v_call: TRBV19
d_call: NA
j_call: TRBJ2-1
clone_size: few
cdr3_length: 14
cdr3_nt: TGTGCCAGCTCTCTAGGGAGCTCCTACAATGAGCAGTTCTTC
cdr3_aa: CASSLGSSYNEQFF

v_call: TRBV28
d_call: TRBD2
j_call: TRBJ2-7
clone_size: NA
cdr3_length: 21
cdr3_nt: TGTGCCAGCAGCCGCCTAATGATGGGGAGCGGGGGCCACCCAATCCTACGGGAGCAGTACTTC
cdr3_aa: CASSRLMMGSGGHPILREQYF

v_call: TRBV7-3
d_call: TRBD2
j_call: TRBJ2-1
clone_size: NA
cdr3_length: 15
cdr3_nt: TGTGCCAGCAGCCCTTCGAGCGGGGGGGCGGGTGAGCAGTTCTTC
cdr3_aa: CASSPSSGGAGEQFF

v_call: TRBV30
d_call: NA
j_call: TRBJ2-3
clone_size: NA
cdr3_length: 13
cdr3_nt: TGTGCCTGGAGTCAGCGACAGTCAGATACGCAGTATTTT
cdr3_aa: CAWSQRQSDTQYF

v_call: TRBV12-5
d_call: NA
j_call: TRBJ1-2
clone_size: NA
cdr3_length: 14
cdr3_nt: TGTGCTAGTGGTTTGGTGGAAGGGAGTGAGGGCTACACCTTC
cdr3_aa: CASGLVEGSEGYTF

v_call: TRBV9
d_call: NA
j_call: TRBJ1-2
clone_size: NA
cdr3_length: 14
cdr3_nt: TGTGCCAGCAGCGTCCCGGGGAGAAACTATGGCTACACCTTC
cdr3_aa: CASSVPGRNYGYTF

v_call: TRBV19
d_call: NA
j_call: TRBJ1-5
clone_size: few
cdr3_length: 14
cdr3_nt: TGTGCCAGTAGTAGTATGGGAGTCAATCAGCCCCAGCATTTT
cdr3_aa: CASSSMGVNQPQHF

v_call: TRBV19
d_call: TRBD1
j_call: TRBJ1-1
clone_size: NA
cdr3_length: 14
cdr3_nt: TGTGCCAGTACCATCGGACAGGGGAACACTGAAGCTTTCTTT
cdr3_aa: CASTIGQGNTEAFF

v_call: TRBV5-4
d_call: TRBD1
j_call: TRBJ1-4
clone_size: NA
cdr3_length: 15
cdr3_nt: TGTGCCAGCAGTTTTAAACAGGGGGCGTCGGGAAAACTGTTTTTT
cdr3_aa: CASSFKQGASGKLFF

v_call: TRBV6-5
d_call: TRBD1
j_call: TRBJ1-2
clone_size: NA
cdr3_length: 15
cdr3_nt: TGTGCCAGCAGTACGGGACAGGGGGGTAACTATGGCTACACCTTC
cdr3_aa: CASSTGQGGNYGYTF